This T cell receptor beta chain derives from a study of T cell repertoires in cytomegalovirus infection. Study-level findings and limits: HLA-C-restricted TCR beta clonotypes specific for CMV led the ex vivo response. CMV carriers having the relevant HLA were flagged by cumulative public TCR beta family frequency.

TCRdb recomputed calls from the reads with MiXCR, one row per CDR3 protein. The table lists 450,000 to 650,000 distinct CDR3 sequences, about 26% of them singletons. Details on this clonotype: Its antigen is as yet unknown.

V lost 6 bases and J 4 bases, leaving 27 bases between the germline ends. This CDR3 has 18 amino acids. Germline lookup yields CDR1 MDHEN and CDR2 SYDVKM. This receptor was taken from a human donor in good health (CMV status not recorded). Some clones in this sample may be carry-over from other donors' samples. The sequenced material came from PBMCs. This chain links TRBV28 with TRBJ1-1, with a tentative D call TRBD1 (6 bases). In nucleotides, the CDR3 is TGTGCCAGCAGCCGTCCAACAGGGACCCTGGCCTGGCGCACTGAAGCTTTCTTT. Translating gives CASSRPTGTLAWRTEAFF.